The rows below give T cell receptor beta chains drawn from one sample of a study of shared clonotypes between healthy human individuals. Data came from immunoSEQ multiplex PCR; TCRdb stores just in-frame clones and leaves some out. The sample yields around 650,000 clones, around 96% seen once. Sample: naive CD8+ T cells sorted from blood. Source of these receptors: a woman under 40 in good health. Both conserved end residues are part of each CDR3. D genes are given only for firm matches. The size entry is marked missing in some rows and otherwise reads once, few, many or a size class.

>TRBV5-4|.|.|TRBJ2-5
CASSFEASETQYF
TGTGCCAGCAGCTTCGAGGCATCAGAGACCCAGTACTTC
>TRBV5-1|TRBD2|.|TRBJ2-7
CASSLEAGGPYEQYF
TGCGCCAGCAGCTTGGAAGCGGGAGGGCCCTACGAGCAGTACTTC
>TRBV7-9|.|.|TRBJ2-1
CASSLDWDNEQFF
TGTGCCAGCAGCTTGGACTGGGACAATGAGCAGTTCTTC
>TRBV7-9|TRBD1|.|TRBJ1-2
CASSSGTGSPYGYTF
TGTGCCAGCAGCTCGGGGACAGGATCGCCCTATGGCTACACCTTC
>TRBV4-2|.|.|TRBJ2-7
CASSQETGTPSYEQYF
TGTGCCAGCAGCCAAGAAACCGGGACACCCTCCTACGAGCAGTACTTC
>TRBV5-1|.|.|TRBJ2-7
CASSFRGISYEQYF
TGCGCCAGCAGCTTTCGCGGAATATCCTACGAGCAGTACTTC
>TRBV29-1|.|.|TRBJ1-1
CSVQGGRTEAFF
TGCAGCGTCCAGGGAGGGAGGACTGAAGCTTTCTTT
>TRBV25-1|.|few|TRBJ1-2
CAILRPGHGYTF
TGTGCCATACTCCGCCCGGGGCATGGCTACACCTTC
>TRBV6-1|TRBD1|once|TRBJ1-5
CASSEVKGQGLNQPQHF
TGTGCCAGCAGTGAAGTCAAGGGACAGGGGCTCAATCAGCCCCAGCATTTT
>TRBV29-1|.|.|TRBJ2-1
CSVNGIKYNEQFF
TGCAGCGTTAACGGGATTAAATACAATGAGCAGTTCTTC
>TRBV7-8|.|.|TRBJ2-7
CASSLGGVRYEQYF
TGTGCCAGCAGCTTAGGGGGAGTCAGGTACGAGCAGTACTTC
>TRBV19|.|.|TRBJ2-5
CASSIGDQETQYF
TGTGCCAGTAGTATAGGGGACCAAGAGACCCAGTACTTC
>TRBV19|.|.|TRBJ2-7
CASGYGQIYEQYF
TGTGCCAGTGGCTATGGACAGATCTACGAGCAGTACTTC
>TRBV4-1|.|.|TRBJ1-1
CASSQVTGLNTEAFF
TGCGCCAGCAGCCAAGTAACAGGGCTGAACACTGAAGCTTTCTTT
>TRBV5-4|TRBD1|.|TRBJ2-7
CASSLYDRVYEQYF
TGTGCCAGCAGCCTCTATGACAGGGTCTACGAGCAGTACTTC
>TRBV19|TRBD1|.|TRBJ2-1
CASKSGTGYNEQFF
TGTGCCAGTAAGAGTGGGACAGGGTACAATGAGCAGTTCTTC
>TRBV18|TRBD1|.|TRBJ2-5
CASSPRDRGGQETQYF
TGTGCCAGCTCACCAAGGGACAGGGGAGGTCAAGAGACCCAGTACTTC
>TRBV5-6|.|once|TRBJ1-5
CASSLDGSNQPQHF
TGTGCCAGCAGCTTGGACGGCAGCAATCAGCCCCAGCATTTT
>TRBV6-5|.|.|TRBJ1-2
CASRGGPGYTF
TGTGCCAGCAGGGGAGGGCCCGGCTACACCTTC
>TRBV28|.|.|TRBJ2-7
CASSLGKRADEQYF
TGTGCCAGCAGTTTGGGTAAGCGGGCAGACGAGCAGTACTTC
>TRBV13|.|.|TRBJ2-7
CASSLGEAYEQYF
TGTGCCAGCAGCCTAGGGGAGGCCTACGAGCAGTACTTC
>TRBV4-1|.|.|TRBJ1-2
CASSSGRQIAHF
TGCGCCAGCAGCTCTGGTCGACAAATCGCTCACTTC
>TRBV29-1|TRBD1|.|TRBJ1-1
CSAVTGFGTEAFF
TGCAGCGCCGTGACAGGGTTTGGCACTGAAGCTTTCTTT
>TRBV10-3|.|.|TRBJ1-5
CAISESYSQPQHF
TGTGCCATCAGTGAGTCATACAGTCAGCCCCAGCATTTT
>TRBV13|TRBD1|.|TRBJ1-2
CASSAGTGGNYGYTF
TGTGCCAGCAGCGCTGGGACAGGGGGTAACTATGGCTACACCTTC
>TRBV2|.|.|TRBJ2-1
CASRFDNEQFF
TGTGCCAGCAGGTTCGACAATGAGCAGTTCTTC
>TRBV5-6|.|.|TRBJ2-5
CASSGVGETQYF
TGTGCCAGCAGCGGAGTCGGGGAGACCCAGTACTTC
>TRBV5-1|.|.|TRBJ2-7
CASSPVGGYEQYF
TGCGCCAGCAGCCCTGTAGGGGGCTACGAGCAGTACTTC
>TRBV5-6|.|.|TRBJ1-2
CASSLFGGGDGYTF
TGTGCCAGCAGCTTGTTTGGTGGGGGCGACGGCTACACCTTC
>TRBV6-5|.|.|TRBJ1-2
CASSSSASNYGYTF
TGTGCCAGCAGTTCTTCAGCCTCTAACTATGGCTACACCTTC
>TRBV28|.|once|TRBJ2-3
CASSLVGLGTDTQYF
TGTGCCAGCAGTTTAGTTGGACTCGGCACAGATACGCAGTATTTT
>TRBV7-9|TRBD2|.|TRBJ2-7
CASSSTSGRAYEQYF
TGTGCCAGCAGCTCTACTAGCGGGAGGGCCTACGAGCAGTACTTC
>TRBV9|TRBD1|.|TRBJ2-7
CASSASTGAEYEQYF
TGTGCCAGCAGCGCCTCGACAGGGGCGGAATACGAGCAGTACTTC
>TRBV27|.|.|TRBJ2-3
CASGIRDGLDTQYF
TGTGCCAGCGGAATTCGCGACGGGTTGGATACGCAGTATTTT
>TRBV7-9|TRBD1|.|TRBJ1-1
CASSLLTGGTEAFF
TGTGCCAGCAGCCTCCTGACAGGGGGCACTGAAGCTTTCTTT
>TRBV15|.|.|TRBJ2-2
CATSPGPSNTGELFF
TGTGCCACCAGCCCCGGTCCTTCGAACACCGGGGAGCTGTTTTTT
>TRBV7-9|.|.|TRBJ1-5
CASSLVGGDQPQHF
TGTGCCAGCAGCTTAGTTGGGGGTGATCAGCCCCAGCATTTT
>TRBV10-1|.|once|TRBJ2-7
CASSEDRDFYEQYF
TGCGCCAGCAGTGAGGACCGGGATTTTTACGAGCAGTACTTC
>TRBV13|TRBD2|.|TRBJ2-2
CASSSGLAGGPTGELFF
TGTGCCAGCAGCTCGGGACTAGCGGGAGGCCCCACCGGGGAGCTGTTTTTT
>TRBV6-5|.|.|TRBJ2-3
CASSTSWASTDTQYF
TGTGCCAGCAGTACCTCCTGGGCTAGCACAGATACGCAGTATTTT
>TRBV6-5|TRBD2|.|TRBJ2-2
CASSGLAMSGELFF
TGTGCCAGCTCGGGACTAGCGATGTCCGGGGAGCTGTTTTTT
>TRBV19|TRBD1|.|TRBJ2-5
CASSMGQQETQYF
TGTGCCAGTAGTATGGGACAGCAAGAGACCCAGTACTTC
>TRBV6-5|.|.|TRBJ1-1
CASSLITGLSEAFF
TGTGCCAGCAGCTTAATTACAGGGCTATCTGAAGCTTTCTTT
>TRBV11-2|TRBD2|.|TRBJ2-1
CASSLVEGTSIINEQFF
TGTGCCAGCAGCTTAGTGGAAGGGACTAGCATAATCAATGAGCAGTTCTTC
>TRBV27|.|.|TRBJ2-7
CASSPSLGAFSYEQYF
TGTGCCAGCAGTCCAAGCCTAGGGGCCTTCTCCTACGAGCAGTACTTC
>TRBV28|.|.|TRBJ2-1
CASSYAPVRFKGNEQFF
TGTGCCAGCAGTTACGCCCCTGTCCGTTTCAAAGGCAATGAGCAGTTCTTC
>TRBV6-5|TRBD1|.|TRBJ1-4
CASSPTGVGEKLFF
TGTGCCAGCAGTCCTACAGGGGTTGGTGAAAAACTGTTTTTT
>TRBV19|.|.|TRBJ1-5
CASSMGYDNQPQHF
TGTGCCAGTAGTATGGGGTACGACAATCAGCCCCAGCATTTT
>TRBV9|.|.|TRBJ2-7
CASSPRGRGTYEQYF
TGTGCCAGCAGCCCCCGGGGTAGGGGGACTTACGAGCAGTACTTC
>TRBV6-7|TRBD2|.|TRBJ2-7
CASSPRTSGRSYEQYF
TGTGCCAGCAGTCCGAGGACTAGCGGGAGAAGCTACGAGCAGTACTTC
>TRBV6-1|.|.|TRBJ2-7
CASSQPGPTYEQYF
TGTGCCAGCAGTCAGCCGGGACCAACCTACGAGCAGTACTTC
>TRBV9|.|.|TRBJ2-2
CASSVDKGPNTGELFF
TGTGCCAGCAGCGTAGATAAGGGCCCTAACACCGGGGAGCTGTTTTTT
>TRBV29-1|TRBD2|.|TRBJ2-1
CSVEYPSGVDNEQFF
TGCAGCGTTGAATACCCTAGCGGGGTGGACAATGAGCAGTTCTTC
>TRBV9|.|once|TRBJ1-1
CASRLTGTETEAFF
TGTGCCAGCAGGCTTACCGGGACGGAAACTGAAGCTTTCTTT
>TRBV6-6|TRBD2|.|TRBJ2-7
CASRQTSADYEQYF
TGTGCCAGCAGACAGACTAGCGCTGACTACGAGCAGTACTTC
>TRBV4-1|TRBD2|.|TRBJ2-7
CASSHVAQREVGYEQYF
TGCGCCAGCAGCCACGTCGCGCAGCGGGAGGTCGGGTACGAGCAGTACTTC
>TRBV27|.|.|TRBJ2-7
CASSQGIGRSEQYF
TGTGCCAGCAGTCAGGGTATCGGGCGTTCCGAGCAGTACTTC
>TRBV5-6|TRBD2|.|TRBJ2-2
CASSPGWGLTGELFF
TGTGCCAGCAGCCCGGGATGGGGACTAACCGGGGAGCTGTTTTTT
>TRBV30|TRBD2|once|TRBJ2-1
CAWSPRTSDNEQFF
TGTGCCTGGAGTCCCCGGACTAGCGATAATGAGCAGTTCTTC
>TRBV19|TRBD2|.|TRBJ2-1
CASIPYAGTSPHKGSYNEQFF
TGTGCCAGTATCCCGTACGCCGGGACTAGTCCTCATAAAGGCTCCTACAATGAGCAGTTCTTC